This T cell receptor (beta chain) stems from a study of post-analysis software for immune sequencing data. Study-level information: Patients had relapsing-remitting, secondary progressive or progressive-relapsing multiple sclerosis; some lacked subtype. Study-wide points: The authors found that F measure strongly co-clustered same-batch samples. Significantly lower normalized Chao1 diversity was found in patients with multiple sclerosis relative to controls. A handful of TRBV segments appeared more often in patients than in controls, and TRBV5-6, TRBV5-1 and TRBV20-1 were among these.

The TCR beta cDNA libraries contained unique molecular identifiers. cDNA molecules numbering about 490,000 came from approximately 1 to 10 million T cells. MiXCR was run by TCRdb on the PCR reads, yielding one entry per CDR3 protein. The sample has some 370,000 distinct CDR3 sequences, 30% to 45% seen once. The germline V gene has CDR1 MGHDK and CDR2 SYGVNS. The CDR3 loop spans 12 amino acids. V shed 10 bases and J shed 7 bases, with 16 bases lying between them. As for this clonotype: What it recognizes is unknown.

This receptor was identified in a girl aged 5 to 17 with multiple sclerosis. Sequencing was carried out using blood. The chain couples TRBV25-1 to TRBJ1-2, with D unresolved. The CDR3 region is CATRGGETGYTF. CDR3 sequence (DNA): TGTGCCACCCGAGGTGGGGAAACTGGCTACACCTTC.